Listed below are T cell receptor beta chains from one sample, sequenced in a study of blood T cell repertoires in COVID-19. The protocol was immunoSEQ multiplex PCR, while the TCRdb copy is restricted to in-frame clones and leaves out a portion. The sample holds under 500,000 clones, roughly 91% seen once. What was sequenced was peripheral blood. The receptors come from a woman aged 25-40 years with acute or convalescent COVID-19. Each CDR3 is given with its conserved first and last residue. Fields, in order: D gene, V gene, clone size, J gene, CDR3 protein, CDR3 DNA. D genes are given only for firm matches. Rows may omit the clone size; those that give it use once, few, many or a size class.

TRBD1	TRBV7-9	.	TRBJ2-1	CASSLVTGADEQFF	TGTGCCAGCAGCTTAGTAACAGGGGCCGATGAGCAGTTCTTC
.	TRBV24-1	.	TRBJ2-2	CATRGQNTGELFF	TGTGCCACCAGGGGACAAAACACCGGGGAGCTGTTTTTT
.	TRBV9	.	TRBJ1-3	CASSVVGHHSGNTIYF	TGTGCCAGCAGCGTAGTGGGGCACCACTCTGGAAACACCATATATTTT
TRBD1	TRBV28	.	TRBJ2-1	CASSADRNSYNEQFF	TGTGCCAGCAGCGCGGACAGGAACTCCTACAATGAGCAGTTCTTC
.	TRBV7-8	.	TRBJ1-1	CASSLAALGATEAFF	TGTGCCAGCAGCTTAGCGGCCTTAGGGGCCACTGAAGCTTTCTTT
TRBD1	TRBV30	.	TRBJ1-2	CAWDRDRFHYGYTF	TGTGCCTGGGACCGGGACAGATTTCACTATGGCTACACCTTC
.	TRBV5-1	.	TRBJ2-2	CASTARGTGELFF	TGCGCCAGCACCGCCAGGGGTACCGGGGAGCTGTTTTTT
.	TRBV11-2	.	TRBJ2-4	CASSLGLRKTKNIQYF	TGTGCCAGCAGCTTAGGATTGCGCAAAACCAAAAACATTCAGTACTTC
.	TRBV12-5	.	TRBJ1-1	CASGLVVSELNTEAFF	TGTGCTAGTGGTTTGGTAGTATCGGAGTTGAACACTGAAGCTTTCTTT
TRBD1	TRBV5-6	.	TRBJ1-3	CASSLDPGQYSGNTIYF	TGTGCCAGCAGCTTGGATCCGGGACAGTATTCTGGAAACACCATATATTTT
TRBD1	TRBV5-6	once	TRBJ1-6	CASSFFVGQGSSPLHF	TGTGCCAGCAGCTTTTTTGTTGGACAGGGTAGTTCACCCCTCCACTTT
TRBD2	TRBV5-4	.	TRBJ2-7	CASSLDAGEHYEQYF	TGTGCCAGCAGCTTGGATGCGGGGGAACACTACGAGCAGTACTTC
TRBD2	TRBV7-2	.	TRBJ2-2	CASSQGSGGTGELFF	TGTGCCAGCAGCCAGGGGAGCGGGGGCACCGGGGAGCTGTTTTTT
.	TRBV7-9	.	TRBJ1-1	CASSNSGPQALRWVAEAFF	TGTGCCAGCAGCAATTCAGGGCCTCAGGCACTAAGGTGGGTCGCTGAAGCTTTCTTT
.	TRBV6-5	.	TRBJ2-3	CASRRSTDTQYF	TGTGCCAGCAGGCGGAGCACAGATACGCAGTATTTT
TRBD2	TRBV2	once	TRBJ2-7	CASSPITSGESYEQYF	TGTGCCAGCAGCCCAATTACTAGCGGGGAATCCTACGAGCAGTACTTC
TRBD1	TRBV6-5	.	TRBJ1-1	CASSFDRANTEAFF	TGTGCCAGCAGTTTCGACAGGGCCAACACTGAAGCTTTCTTT
.	TRBV28	.	TRBJ1-2	CASRSTGLGYGYTF	TGTGCCAGCCGAAGCACAGGGCTCGGCTATGGCTACACCTTC
TRBD1	TRBV5-1	few	TRBJ1-1	CASSLATGGWTEAFF	TGCGCCAGCAGCTTGGCTACAGGGGGGTGGACTGAAGCTTTCTTT
.	TRBV28	.	TRBJ2-7	CASSLIQVGLREQYF	TGTGCCAGCAGTTTGATCCAGGTCGGACTCCGCGAGCAGTACTTC
TRBD2	TRBV30	.	TRBJ2-3	CALSPGLAGGSTDTQYF	TGTGCCCTGAGCCCGGGACTAGCGGGGGGCTCCACAGATACGCAGTATTTT
.	TRBV28	.	TRBJ1-2	CASSQATEPGYTF	TGTGCCAGCAGTCAAGCAACCGAGCCTGGCTACACCTTC
.	TRBV2	.	TRBJ2-1	CASPARDRLNNEQFF	TGTGCCAGCCCCGCCCGGGATCGTCTAAACAATGAGCAGTTCTTC
TRBD2	TRBV7-6	.	TRBJ2-1	CASSLARGDHNEQFF	TGTGCCAGCAGCTTAGCGCGGGGGGACCACAATGAGCAGTTCTTC
.	TRBV10-2	once	TRBJ1-2	CASSELPGVGGYTF	TGCGCCAGCAGTGAGCTACCGGGGGTTGGCGGCTACACCTTC
.	TRBV2	.	TRBJ2-3	CASNPQLRDTQYF	TGTGCCAGCAACCCTCAACTCCGAGATACGCAGTATTTT
.	TRBV4-1	.	TRBJ2-7	CASSGSADEQYF	TGCGCCAGCAGTGGCTCCGCTGACGAGCAGTACTTC
.	TRBV30	.	TRBJ1-3	CAWSSGNTIYF	TGTGCCTGGAGTTCGGGAAACACCATATATTTT
.	TRBV11-2	.	TRBJ1-1	CASSLTPNTEAFF	TGTGCCAGCAGCTTAACACCAAACACTGAAGCTTTCTTT
TRBD1	TRBV3-1/TRBV3-2	.	TRBJ1-6	CASSIGAGGSPLHF	TGTGCCAGCAGTATAGGGGCAGGGGGTTCACCCCTCCACTTT
.	TRBV2	.	TRBJ1-4	CASIGQWGEKLFF	TGTGCCAGCATTGGACAGTGGGGTGAAAAACTGTTTTTT
TRBD2	TRBV2	once	TRBJ2-2	CASSGLTSGAPNTGELFF	TGTGCCAGCAGTGGTCTGACTAGCGGGGCCCCGAACACCGGGGAGCTGTTTTTT
TRBD2	TRBV3-1/TRBV3-2	.	TRBJ2-1	CASSHRLAGGNNEQFF	TGTGCCAGCAGCCACCGTCTGGCGGGGGGTAACAATGAGCAGTTCTTC
.	TRBV6-8	once	TRBJ2-3	CASREAGATDTQYF	TGTGCCAGCAGAGAGGCGGGGGCCACAGATACGCAGTATTTT
TRBD1	TRBV5-1	.	TRBJ2-3	CASSFYPGQGTDTQYF	TGCGCCAGCAGCTTTTACCCGGGACAGGGGACAGATACGCAGTATTTT
.	TRBV5-4	.	TRBJ2-3	CASSLGGSGSDTQYF	TGTGCCAGCAGCTTGGGGGGTTCGGGGTCCGATACGCAGTATTTT
TRBD1	TRBV11-1	.	TRBJ2-1	CASSLTGGSYNEQFF	TGTGCCAGCAGCTTAACAGGGGGCTCCTACAATGAGCAGTTCTTC
.	TRBV5-8	.	TRBJ1-2	CASSLVRPNYGYTF	TGTGCCAGCAGCTTGGTCAGGCCTAACTATGGCTACACCTTC
.	TRBV3-1/TRBV3-2	.	TRBJ1-5	CASSRDLSNQPQHF	TGTGCCAGCAGCCGAGACCTTAGCAATCAGCCCCAGCATTTT
.	TRBV9	.	TRBJ1-2	CASSAYDGYTF	TGTGCCAGCAGCGCTTATGATGGCTACACCTTC
TRBD2	TRBV9	.	TRBJ2-5	CASSVSPSGGRETQYF	TGTGCCAGCAGCGTATCACCTAGCGGGGGTAGGGAGACCCAGTACTTC
TRBD1	TRBV3-1/TRBV3-2	.	TRBJ1-2	CASSQGTGARGYTF	TGTGCCAGCAGCCAAGGGACAGGGGCGCGCGGCTACACCTTC
TRBD1	TRBV27	.	TRBJ1-2	CASSQDRDYGYTF	TGTGCCAGCAGTCAGGACAGGGATTATGGCTACACCTTC
.	TRBV19	.	TRBJ2-3	CASTEKPRQYRPDTQYF	TGTGCCAGTACCGAAAAACCAAGACAGTATCGGCCAGATACGCAGTATTTT
.	TRBV24-1	.	TRBJ2-5	CATSDHGQSETQYF	TGTGCCACCAGTGATCATGGACAGTCCGAGACCCAGTACTTC
.	TRBV30	once	TRBJ2-7	CAWKRGGPINEQYF	TGTGCCTGGAAAAGGGGGGGCCCGATAAACGAGCAGTACTTC
.	TRBV28	.	TRBJ2-3	CASSPLDWRDTQYF	TGTGCCAGCAGTCCGCTGGACTGGAGAGATACGCAGTATTTT
.	TRBV10-3	.	TRBJ2-7	CAISESSQTYEQYF	TGTGCCATCAGTGAGTCTTCACAGACCTACGAGCAGTACTTC
.	TRBV2	.	TRBJ1-1	CASSELVAVSEAFF	TGTGCCAGCAGTGAATTGGTGGCAGTATCCGAAGCTTTCTTT